These 28 T cell receptor beta chains share one sample of origin, sequenced in a study of blood T cell repertoires in COVID-19. Data came from immunoSEQ multiplex PCR; TCRdb stores just in-frame clones and leaves some out. Of fewer than 450,000 clones listed, more than 75% are singletons. Sample: PBMCs or T cells enriched from blood (not recorded which). These receptors all come from a woman under 30 who had recovered from COVID-19.

This clone appeared a single time. Other DNA sequences in the same sample also yield this CDR3. The J gene is TRBJ1-2, the V gene TRBV18, with a possible D match to TRBD1 (5 bases). Trimming removed 3 bases from V and 8 bases from J, with 13 bases in between. Germline loops: CDR1 KGHSH, CDR2 LQKENI. The length of the CDR3 is 13 residues. In DNA, the CDR3 is TGTGCCAGCTCACCCTCCGACAGTCGCGGCTACACCTTC. Amino acids: CASSPSDSRGYTF.

The chain employs TRBV19 and TRBJ2-3, with D maybe TRBD2 (5 bases). This CDR3 region has 18 residues. The ends were cut back, 5 bases at V and 0 bases at J, with 21 bases in the middle. Per the germline V gene, CDR1 is LNHDA and CDR2 is SQIVND (reference sequence). CDR3 DNA: TGTGCCAGTAGTCATGGTCGGGGAGTTAGCCCTAGCACAGATACGCAGTATTTT. Protein sequence: CASSHGRGVSPSTDTQYF.

The rearrangement links TRBV19 to TRBJ1-4, with 7 bases matching TRBD1. The CDR3 spans 16 residues. Per the germline V gene, CDR1 is LNHDA and CDR2 is SQIVND (reference sequence). With V trimmed by 4 bases and J by 6 bases, 11 bases remained unmatched. The CDR3 sequence: CASSTLGQAGDEKLFF. CDR3 nucleotides: TGTGCCAGTAGTACCCTAGGACAGGCGGGCGATGAAAAACTGTTTTTT.

This chain links TRBV6-4 with TRBJ2-7, with D possibly being TRBD2 (5 bases). Trimming took off 2 bases at V and 7 bases at J, with 9 bases between the two ends. Germline CDR1 MRHNA, CDR2 SNTAGT. The length of the CDR3 is 12 residues. The CDR3, as DNA: TGTGCCAGCAGTGACCCCCCGGGGGAGCAGTACTTC. Residues: CASSDPPGEQYF.

In nucleotides, the CDR3 is TGTGCCAGCAGCTCTCCGGTCGGGAGAGACACCGGGGAGCTGTTTTTT. Its protein is CASSSPVGRDTGELFF. J is TRBJ2-2 and V is TRBV7-9, with D maybe TRBD2 (6 bases). The CDR3 is 16 amino acids. CDR1 is SEHNR and CDR2 is FQNEAQ in the germline V gene (reference sequence). V was pared by 4 bases and J by 3 bases, with 15 bases between.

The chain joins TRBV30 to TRBJ2-7; weak D call: TRBD2 (5 bases). The germline gives CDR1 GTSNPN, CDR2 SVGIG (reference sequence). V dropped 8 bases and J dropped 3 bases, with 20 bases sitting between them. The CDR3 contains 14 residues. The CDR3 spells CATARGRSIYEQYF. CDR3 DNA: TGTGCCACTGCGAGAGGGAGAAGTATCTACGAGCAGTACTTC.

V and J are TRBV19 and TRBJ1-1; 7 nucleotides line up with TRBD1. The germline V gene has CDR1 LNHDA and CDR2 SQIVND (reference sequence). The CDR3 length is 15 residues. V gave up 4 bases and J gave up 1 base; unmatched junction bases: 6. DNA for the CDR3: TGTGCCAGTAGTAGAGACAGGGAACCGAACACTGAAGCTTTCTTT. As protein: CASSRDREPNTEAFF.

The J gene is TRBJ1-1, the V gene TRBV6-5; 8 bases align to TRBD1. The V gene end was trimmed by 6 bases and the J gene end by 1 base; junction bases not matched to a gene: 7. CDR3 length equals 15 residues. Germline loops: CDR1 MNHEY, CDR2 SVGAGI. The CDR3 reads CASRPGGGGNTEAFF. In DNA, the CDR3 is TGTGCCAGCAGACCAGGGGGCGGAGGGAACACTGAAGCTTTCTTT.

This clone showed up just once. The rearrangement uses TRBV4-1 and TRBJ2-7; D possibly corresponds to TRBD2 (6 bases). Trimming removed 3 bases from V and 3 bases from J, with 12 bases in between. The germline gives CDR1 MGHRA, CDR2 YSYEKL. This CDR3 contains 14 residues. The CDR3 DNA follows: TGCGCCAGCAGCCAGGGGCGGGGCAGCTACGAGCAGTACTTC. This gives the protein CASSQGRGSYEQYF.

This chain connects TRBV6-5 to TRBJ2-3, with 9 bases aligning to TRBD2. Germline trimming cut 11 bases from V and 4 bases from J; bases unmatched to any gene: 10. The CDR3 length is 14 residues. Per the germline V gene, CDR1 is MNHEY and CDR2 is SVGAGI. CDR3 region: CAAAGTSLPDTQYF. Here the CDR3 DNA reads TGTGCCGCCGCCGGGACTAGCCTTCCAGATACGCAGTATTTT.

This sequence joins TRBV19 and TRBJ2-1; 10 bases line up with TRBD2. Germline V gene sequence: CDR1 LNHDA, CDR2 SQIVND (reference sequence). The CDR3 covers 15 residues. The V and J ends lost 2 bases and 10 bases, in that order; junction bases with no gene match: 8. CDR3 sequence: CASSITSGEGVEQFF. CDR3 nucleotides: TGTGCCAGTAGTATAACTAGCGGGGAGGGCGTGGAGCAGTTCTTC. Full variable domain (outside the CDR3, taken from reference TRBV19 and TRBJ2-1): DGGITQSPKYLFRKEGQNVTLSCEQNLNHDAMYWYRQDPGQGLRLIYYSQIVNDFQKGDIAEGYSVSREKKESFPLTVTSAQKNPTAFYLCASSITSGEGVEQFFGPGTRLTVL.

The rearrangement joins TRBV6-4 to TRBJ2-2; D ambiguous. The CDR3 runs to 15 residues. Trimming pared 2 bases from V and 0 bases from J, leaving 7 bases between. Germline CDR1 and CDR2: MRHNA and SNTAGT. The CDR3 sequence: CASSDGEANTGELFF. The CDR3, as DNA: TGTGCCAGCAGTGACGGAGAAGCGAACACCGGGGAGCTGTTTTTT.

This sequence joins TRBV30 and TRBJ1-2; 7 positions agree with TRBD1. The J segment lost 6 bases and the V segment lost 1 base, leaving 5 bases of the junction unmatched. The CDR3 covers 13 residues. Germline CDR1 is GTSNPN and CDR2 is SVGIG (reference sequence). In DNA form, the CDR3 reads TGTGCCTGGAGTGAGGGGGCAGGGGATGGCTACACCTTC. Residues: CAWSEGAGDGYTF.

V and J are TRBV4-1 and TRBJ2-3; TRBD2 aligns across 15 bases. The V segment lost 1 base and the J segment 8 bases; nucleotides outside the gene matches: 13. Germline CDR1 is MGHRA and CDR2 is YSYEKL. This CDR3 spans 19 amino acids. The CDR3 DNA reads TGCGCCAGCAGCCAAGCTCCGGGACTAGCGGGGGGTAAACAGTTTACGCAGTATTTT. Translating it yields CASSQAPGLAGGKQFTQYF.

The rearrangement joins TRBV7-9 to TRBJ2-5; 7 nucleotides match TRBD1. J lost 5 bases, V lost 2 bases, and 5 bases had no gene match. The CDR3 consists of 14 residues. CDR1 is SEHNR and CDR2 is FQNEAQ in the germline V gene (reference sequence). The CDR3 nucleotides are TGTGCCAGCAGCTTATTATCCAGGGGGGAGACCCAGTACTTC. Amino acids: CASSLLSRGETQYF.

The chain couples TRBV24-1 to TRBJ1-1; D is perhaps TRBD1 (5 bases). Trimming cost V 5 bases and J 1 base, with 10 bases left between them. This CDR3 is built from 14 residues. Germline V CDR1 and CDR2: KGHDR, SFDVKD. This CDR3 is CATSAGQGNTEAFF. The CDR3 DNA reads TGTGCCACCAGTGCCGGTCAGGGGAACACTGAAGCTTTCTTT.

In this sample, this clone turned up a few times. The chain is built from TRBV19 and TRBJ1-4, with TRBD1 matching 9 bases. The CDR3 extends over 18 amino acids. Germline V gives CDR1 LNHDA, CDR2 SQIVND (reference sequence). J gave up 3 bases and V 7 bases, and 15 bases lay outside the gene matches. CDR3 region: CASTPGQGTLGSNEKLFF. CDR3 DNA sequence: TGTGCCAGTACTCCGGGACAGGGAACCCTCGGATCTAATGAAAAACTGTTTTTT. Based on the CDR3 plus reference TRBV19 and TRBJ1-4, the full variable domain is DGGITQSPKYLFRKEGQNVTLSCEQNLNHDAMYWYRQDPGQGLRLIYYSQIVNDFQKGDIAEGYSVSREKKESFPLTVTSAQKNPTAFYLCASTPGQGTLGSNEKLFFGSGTQLSVL.

J is TRBJ2-7 and V is TRBV7-6, with D unresolved. Trimming took 2 bases from V and 4 from J, leaving 12 bases between them. The CDR3 consists of 14 residues. Per germline, CDR1 SGHVS and CDR2 FNYEAQ. This CDR3 reads CASSLSETDYEQYF. The CDR3 bases are TGTGCCAGCAGCTTATCTGAAACAGATTACGAGCAGTACTTC.

CDR3 loop: CASSWQDGILYGYTF. As DNA, the CDR3 is TGTGCCAGCAGCTGGCAAGACGGGATTCTCTATGGCTACACCTTC. The rearrangement links TRBV12-1 to TRBJ1-2. TRBV12-1 has pseudogene status. There are 15 residues in the CDR3.

The J gene is TRBJ2-3, the V gene TRBV4-1; no reliable D call. Germline CDR1 MGHRA, CDR2 YSYEKL. The CDR3 runs to 15 residues. Between the trimmed V and J ends, which lost 2 bases and 3 bases, there was a span of 12 bases. For the CDR3, the DNA is TGCGCCAGCAGCCAACAACAAATGCGGACAGATACGCAGTATTTT. Protein product: CASSQQQMRTDTQYF.

V usage is TRBV9 and J usage is TRBJ1-3; maybe TRBD1 (6 bases). The CDR3 is 15 amino acids. Germline CDR1 and CDR2: SGDLS and YYNGEE. V was cut by 4 bases and J by 0 bases, with 11 bases left in between. The CDR3 region is CASSPRQVSGNTIYF. The CDR3 nucleotides read TGTGCCAGCAGCCCACGACAGGTCTCTGGAAACACCATATATTTT. The full variable domain, its missing parts supplied by reference TRBV9 and TRBJ1-3, is DSGVTQTPKHLITATGQRVTLRCSPRSGDLSVYWYQQSLDQGLQFLIQYYNGEERAKGNILERFSAQQFPDLHSELNLSSLELGDSALYFCASSPRQVSGNTIYFGEGSWLTVV.

This chain uses TRBV6-5 with TRBJ1-2; 7 positions agree with TRBD1. V shed 0 bases, J shed 8 bases, and the junction held 9 bases outside the gene matches. Germline V lookup: CDR1 MNHEY, CDR2 SVGAGI. CDR3 length: 15 residues. CDR3 coding DNA: TGTGCCAGCAGTTACTCCCGGGGACAGCCCGGGGGCTACACCTTC. This translates into CASSYSRGQPGGYTF.

This sequence joins TRBV7-2 and TRBJ2-7; TRBD1 matches 10 bases. This CDR3 contains 14 residues. Looked up from germline, CDR1 is SGHTA and CDR2 is FQGNSA. Trimming at V came to 8 bases and at J to 5 bases, leaving 9 bases not matched to a gene. As DNA, the CDR3 is TGTGCCAGCGCGAGGGACAGGGGATGGGACGAGCAGTACTTC. This sequence encodes CASARDRGWDEQYF.

The gene calls are TRBV6-5 and TRBJ1-2; D is perhaps TRBD1 (5 bases). In germline, CDR1 is MNHEY, CDR2 SVGAGI. The CDR3 consists of 14 residues. The V and J ends lost 6 bases and 4 bases respectively, with 15 bases between them. The CDR3 DNA reads TGTGCCAGCAGGGTAACAGGTGACGTCTATGGCTACACCTTC. This translates into CASRVTGDVYGYTF.

The table lists this clone with a count of one. The rearrangement uses TRBV27 and TRBJ1-2; D gene unclear. CDR1 and CDR2 from the germline V gene are MNHEY and SMNVEV (reference sequence). Trimming removed 3 bases at V and 6 bases at J, with 11 bases between. This CDR3 contains 13 residues. The CDR3 nucleotides are TGTGCCAGCAGTTTCCGGGGTCCCCATGGCTACACCTTC. Translation gives CASSFRGPHGYTF.

Concerning this clone itself: This sample also contains other DNA sequences that code for the same CDR3. V and J are TRBV30 and TRBJ2-7, with 7 bases identical to TRBD1. With V trimmed by 2 bases and J by 2 bases, 3 bases remained unmatched. Germline V gene data show CDR1 as GTSNPN and CDR2 as SVGIG (reference sequence). The CDR3 is made up of 13 amino acids. CDR3 nucleotides: TGTGCCTGGAGTCCGACAGGGCCCTACGAGCAGTACTTC. Protein: CAWSPTGPYEQYF.

The CDR3 region has the DNA TGTGCCAGCAGCCCAAGGGGACAGGGGCCTGGCTATGGCTACACCTTC. Translating it yields CASSPRGQGPGYGYTF. This chain connects TRBV5-4 to TRBJ1-2; 10 bases agree with TRBD1. V was clipped by 4 bases and J by 4 bases; unmatched bases: 10. This CDR3 is built from 16 residues. The germline V gene has CDR1 SGHNT and CDR2 YYREEE (reference sequence).

The count of this clone is one. The rearrangement links TRBV28 to TRBJ2-1; no clear D. The CDR3 spans 14 residues. CDR1 is MDHEN, CDR2 SYDVKM, per germline. Trimming cost V 2 bases and J 10 bases, with 15 bases left between them. The CDR3 nucleotides are TGTGCCAGCAGTTTACCCCCCCACGAGAGGGAGCAGTTCTTC. It specifies CASSLPPHEREQFF.